This is a list of T cell receptor beta chains from one sample in a study of blood T cell repertoires in COVID-19. The table came from immunoSEQ multiplex PCR; TCRdb's copy has only in-frame clones and leaves some out. The data contain around 100,000 clones, around four fifths of them singletons. Sequencing was carried out using peripheral blood. The receptors were sampled from a man aged 70 or older with active or convalescent COVID-19. Each CDR3 is given with its conserved first and last residue. Each record gives: V gene, D gene, clone size, J gene, CDR3 DNA, CDR3 protein. A D gene is named only where the DNA matches it firmly. A clone size is listed for some rows: how often the clone was seen (once, few, many), or a class if it is expanded.

V: TRBV7-2; D: TRBD1; size: .; J: TRBJ2-5; DNA: TGTGCCAGCAGCTTAATAGGGGGCGAGACCCAGTACTTC; CDR3: CASSLIGGETQYF
V: TRBV5-4; D: TRBD2; size: .; J: TRBJ2-1; DNA: TGTGCCAGCAGCCCGACTAGCAGGAATGAGCAGTTCTTC; CDR3: CASSPTSRNEQFF
V: TRBV4-1; D: .; size: few; J: TRBJ1-2; DNA: TGCGCCAGCAGCCAGGAACGGGACCAGCGGGCCTACACCTTC; CDR3: CASSQERDQRAYTF
V: TRBV30; D: .; size: once; J: TRBJ2-7; DNA: TGTGCCTGGATCGGGTCCGGTGAGAACTACGAGCAGTACTTC; CDR3: CAWIGSGENYEQYF
V: TRBV18; D: TRBD1; size: .; J: TRBJ2-7; DNA: TGTGCCAGCTCACCGACGACAGGGTTCACCTACGAGCAGTACTTC; CDR3: CASSPTTGFTYEQYF
V: TRBV4-1; D: .; size: .; J: TRBJ1-1; DNA: TGCGCCAGCAGCCATTTCGGACAGCCCAACACTGAAGCTTTCTTT; CDR3: CASSHFGQPNTEAFF
V: TRBV9; D: TRBD1; size: .; J: TRBJ2-3; DNA: TGTGCCAGCAGCGCCGGGACAGGCGAAGGAGATACGCAGTATTTT; CDR3: CASSAGTGEGDTQYF
V: TRBV7-2; D: .; size: .; J: TRBJ2-7; DNA: TGTGCCAGCAGCTCGTTCGGGGGTCCCTACGAGCAGTACTTC; CDR3: CASSSFGGPYEQYF
V: TRBV7-3; D: .; size: .; J: TRBJ2-3; DNA: TGTGCCAGCAGCCCTTCCGGGGGGCGCACAGATACGCAGTATTTT; CDR3: CASSPSGGRTDTQYF
V: TRBV18; D: .; size: once; J: TRBJ1-1; DNA: TGTGCCAGCTCACCACGACAGACGAACACTGAAGCTTTCTTT; CDR3: CASSPRQTNTEAFF
V: TRBV24-1; D: TRBD1; size: .; J: TRBJ2-1; DNA: TGTGCCACCAGTATTACAGGGGAAAATGAGCAGTTCTTC; CDR3: CATSITGENEQFF
V: TRBV5-6; D: TRBD1; size: few; J: TRBJ2-3; DNA: TGTGCCAGCAGGAGACAGGGCAACACAGATACGCAGTATTTT; CDR3: CASRRQGNTDTQYF
V: TRBV4-3; D: TRBD1; size: .; J: TRBJ2-3; DNA: TGCGCCAGCAGCGACCGGGACAGCCACACAGATACGCAGTATTTT; CDR3: CASSDRDSHTDTQYF
V: TRBV11-2; D: TRBD2; size: .; J: TRBJ2-7; DNA: TGTGCCAGCAGCTTATTAGCGGGGGGGCCGGTCTACGAGCAGTACTTC; CDR3: CASSLLAGGPVYEQYF
V: TRBV5-1; D: .; size: few; J: TRBJ2-7; DNA: TGCGCCAGCAGCGCACTTAGGACTGATTACGAGCAGTACTTC; CDR3: CASSALRTDYEQYF
V: TRBV6-1; D: .; size: .; J: TRBJ1-5; DNA: TGTGCCAGCAGTGAAGCCGTGAGCAATCAGCCCCAGCATTTT; CDR3: CASSEAVSNQPQHF
V: TRBV20-1; D: .; size: few; J: TRBJ1-2; DNA: TGCAGTGCTAGTCTGGCGGACTATGGCTACACCTTC; CDR3: CSASLADYGYTF
V: TRBV9; D: TRBD1; size: once; J: TRBJ2-2; DNA: TGTGCCAGCAGCCCCTTCAGGGGGCACACCGGGGAGCTGTTTTTT; CDR3: CASSPFRGHTGELFF
V: TRBV10-2; D: .; size: .; J: TRBJ2-3; DNA: TGCGCCAGCAGTGAGTCCGTAGCGAGCACAGATACGCAGTATTTT; CDR3: CASSESVASTDTQYF
V: TRBV24-1; D: TRBD1; size: .; J: TRBJ1-1; DNA: TGTGCCACCAGTGGGGGACAGGGTATTGGCACTGAAGCTTTCTTT; CDR3: CATSGGQGIGTEAFF
V: TRBV19; D: TRBD1; size: .; J: TRBJ1-5; DNA: TGTGCCAGTAGTATGATCAGGTTACGGACAGGTTATCAGCCCCAGCATTTT; CDR3: CASSMIRLRTGYQPQHF
V: TRBV7-9; D: .; size: .; J: TRBJ2-7; DNA: TGTGCCAGCAGCTTATCAGGCTACGAGCAGTACTTC; CDR3: CASSLSGYEQYF
V: TRBV7-2; D: .; size: .; J: TRBJ1-2; DNA: TGTGCCAGCAGCTTAGGATTCTGGGCAGCTAACTATGGCTACACCTTC; CDR3: CASSLGFWAANYGYTF
V: TRBV6-6; D: TRBD1; size: .; J: TRBJ1-1; DNA: TGTGCCAGCAACTTCGAGACAGGGAGAAACACTGAAGCTTTCTTT; CDR3: CASNFETGRNTEAFF
V: TRBV10-2; D: .; size: .; J: TRBJ2-7; DNA: TGCGCCAGCAGTGATAGTATTAGCGGTAATCACGAGCAGTACTTC; CDR3: CASSDSISGNHEQYF
V: TRBV7-8; D: .; size: many; J: TRBJ1-2; DNA: TGTGCCAGCAGCCCTTCGGTTTCCGGCTACACCTTC; CDR3: CASSPSVSGYTF
V: TRBV24-1; D: TRBD1; size: .; J: TRBJ2-7; DNA: TGTGCCACCAGTGACCACAGGGGTCCCTCCTACGAGCAGTACTTC; CDR3: CATSDHRGPSYEQYF
V: TRBV24-1; D: TRBD1; size: .; J: TRBJ1-2; DNA: TGTGCCACCAGTGATCCGACAGGGGTAGAATATGGCTACACCTTC; CDR3: CATSDPTGVEYGYTF
V: TRBV3-1/TRBV3-2; D: .; size: .; J: TRBJ1-2; DNA: TGTGCCAGCAGCCAAGAGGGGCGATATGGCTACACCTTC; CDR3: CASSQEGRYGYTF
V: TRBV5-1; D: TRBD2; size: .; J: TRBJ2-7; DNA: TGCGCCAGCAGCTCGACTAGCGGGAGAGTGGGCGAGCAGTACTTC; CDR3: CASSSTSGRVGEQYF
V: TRBV5-1; D: .; size: .; J: TRBJ2-2; DNA: TGCGCCAGCAGCTTGGCTGAGGGTATCGGGGAGCTGTTTTTT; CDR3: CASSLAEGIGELFF
V: TRBV7-9; D: .; size: .; J: TRBJ2-3; DNA: TGTGCCAGCAGCTTAACCCGAGGCACAGATACGCAGTATTTT; CDR3: CASSLTRGTDTQYF
V: TRBV4-1; D: .; size: .; J: TRBJ1-1; DNA: TGCGCCAGCAGCCCCGATTGGAGGGGCGATACTGAAGCTTTCTTT; CDR3: CASSPDWRGDTEAFF
V: TRBV30; D: .; size: .; J: TRBJ1-2; DNA: TGTGCCTGGAGTGTGGCCAGGAACTATGGCTACACCTTC; CDR3: CAWSVARNYGYTF
V: TRBV29-1; D: .; size: once; J: TRBJ1-2; DNA: TGCAGCGTTGAAGTACCTCGGGGGGGGATCTATGGCTACACCTTC; CDR3: CSVEVPRGGIYGYTF
V: TRBV2; D: TRBD1; size: .; J: TRBJ2-1; DNA: TGTGCCAGCAGGACAGGGGGAAGCATTGAGCAGTTCTTC; CDR3: CASRTGGSIEQFF
V: TRBV9; D: .; size: .; J: TRBJ1-3; DNA: TGTGCCAGCAGCGTAGACAGCTCTGGAAACACCATATATTTT; CDR3: CASSVDSSGNTIYF
V: TRBV5-1; D: TRBD1; size: .; J: TRBJ2-7; DNA: TGCGCCAGCAGCTTGGGTCATAACAGGGGAACCTACGAGCAGTACTTC; CDR3: CASSLGHNRGTYEQYF
V: TRBV6-4; D: TRBD2; size: .; J: TRBJ2-3; DNA: TGTGCCAGCAGTACCGTAGCGGGGCACAAGTATTTT; CDR3: CASSTVAGHKYF